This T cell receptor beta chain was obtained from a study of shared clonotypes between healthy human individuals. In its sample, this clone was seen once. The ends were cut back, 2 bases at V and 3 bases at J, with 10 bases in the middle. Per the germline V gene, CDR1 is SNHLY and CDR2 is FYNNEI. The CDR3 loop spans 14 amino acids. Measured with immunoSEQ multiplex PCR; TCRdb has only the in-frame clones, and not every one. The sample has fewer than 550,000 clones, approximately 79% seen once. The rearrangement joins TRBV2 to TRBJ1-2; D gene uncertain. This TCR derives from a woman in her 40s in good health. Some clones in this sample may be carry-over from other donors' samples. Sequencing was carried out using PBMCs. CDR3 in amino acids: CASSESPAYYGYTF. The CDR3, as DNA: TGTGCCAGCAGTGAATCGCCAGCCTACTATGGCTACACCTTC.